The clone carrying this T cell receptor (beta chain) was seen a single time. Its antigen is currently unknown. Sequencing used immunoSEQ multiplex PCR; TCRdb keeps in-frame clones, though not all of them. Of 150,000 to 200,000 clones detected, 90% to 95% appear once; the ten largest clones hold approximately 9.6%. The record originates from a study of T cell responses to AZD1222 COVID-19 vaccine. About the research overall: Pooled in the analysis were second doses at about 4 or about 12 weeks.

Study-level findings and limits: Only a handful of AZD1222 recipients tested seropositive at baseline. Donors skewed white British and female; clonal diversity was possibly underestimated.

The trim removed 0 bases at V and 6 bases at J, leaving 4 bases unmatched. The CDR3 spans 15 residues. Germline CDR1 reads SGHKS; CDR2 reads YYEKEE (reference sequence). V and J are TRBV5-5 and TRBJ2-1; 9 positions agree with TRBD2. This material consisted of peripheral blood, taken on day 0 of AZD1222 vaccination. The source of this sequence is an adult in good health. The CDR3 DNA sequence: TGTGCCAGCAGCTTGGAGATAGCGGGAGTCAATGAGCAGTTCTTC. Translating gives CASSLEIAGVNEQFF.